This paragraph covers one T cell receptor (beta chain) sequence. An end of the junction differs from the germline gene, which may be a read error. The CDR3 runs to 15 residues. Germline-derived CDR1 and CDR2 are MNHEY and SMNVEV (reference sequence). These data originate in a study of T cells in Graves' hyperthyroidism and ophthalmopathy. Amplified TCR beta CDR3 regions came from RNA transcripts. HTBI primers drove first-round RT-PCR of the TCR CDR3. Each CDR3 protein gets one entry after TCRdb re-called the multiplex PCR reads with MiXCR. The sample carries approximately 370,000 distinct CDR3 sequences, about 15% recorded once.

The specimen was blood. This TCR derives from a woman in her twenties or thirties with Graves' hyperthyroidism that later progressed to Graves' ophthalmopathy. The chain has TRBV27 and TRBJ1-3, with a weak D call TRBD1 (6 bases). The CDR3 is CASSLTGWTGSTIYF. CDR3 nucleotide sequence: TGTGCCAGCAGTTTAACAGGGTGGACTGGAAGCACCATATATTTT.